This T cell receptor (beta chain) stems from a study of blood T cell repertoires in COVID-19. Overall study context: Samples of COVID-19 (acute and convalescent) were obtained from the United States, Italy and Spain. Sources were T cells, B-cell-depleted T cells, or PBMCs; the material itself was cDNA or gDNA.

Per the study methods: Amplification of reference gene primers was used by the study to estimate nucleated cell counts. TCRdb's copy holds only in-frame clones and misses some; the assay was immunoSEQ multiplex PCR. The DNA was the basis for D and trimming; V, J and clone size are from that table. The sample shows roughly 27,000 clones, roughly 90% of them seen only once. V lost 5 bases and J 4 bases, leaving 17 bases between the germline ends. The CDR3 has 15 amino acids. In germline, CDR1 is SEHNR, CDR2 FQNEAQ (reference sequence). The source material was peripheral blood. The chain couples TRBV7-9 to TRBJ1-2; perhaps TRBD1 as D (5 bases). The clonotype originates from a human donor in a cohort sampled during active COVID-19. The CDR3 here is CASSHHLQEFYGYTF. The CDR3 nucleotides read TGTGCCAGCAGCCACCACCTACAGGAGTTCTATGGCTACACCTTC.